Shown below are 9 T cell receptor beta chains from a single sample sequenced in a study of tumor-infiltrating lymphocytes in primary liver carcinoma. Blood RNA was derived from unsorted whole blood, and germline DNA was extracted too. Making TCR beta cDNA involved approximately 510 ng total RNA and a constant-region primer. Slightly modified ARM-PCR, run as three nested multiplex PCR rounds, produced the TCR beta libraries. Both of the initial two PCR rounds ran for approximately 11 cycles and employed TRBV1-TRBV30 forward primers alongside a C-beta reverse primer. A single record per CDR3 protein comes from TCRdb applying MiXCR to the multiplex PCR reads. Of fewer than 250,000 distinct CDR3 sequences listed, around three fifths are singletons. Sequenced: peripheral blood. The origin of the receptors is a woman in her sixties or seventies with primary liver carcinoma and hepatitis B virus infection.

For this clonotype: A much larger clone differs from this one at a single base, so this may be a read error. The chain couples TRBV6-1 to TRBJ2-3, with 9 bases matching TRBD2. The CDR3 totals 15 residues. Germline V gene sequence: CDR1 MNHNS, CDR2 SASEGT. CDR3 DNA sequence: TGTGCCAGCCGGTCTAGCGGGAAGGGCACACATACGCAGTATTTT. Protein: CASRSSGKGTHTQYF.

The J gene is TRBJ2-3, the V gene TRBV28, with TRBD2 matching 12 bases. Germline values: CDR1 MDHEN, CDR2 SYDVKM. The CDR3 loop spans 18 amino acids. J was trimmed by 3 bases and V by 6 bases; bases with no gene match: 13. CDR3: CASSPRRYTSGRTDTQYF. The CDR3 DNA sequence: TGTGCCAGCAGCCCACGACGATACACTAGCGGGAGGACAGATACGCAGTATTTT. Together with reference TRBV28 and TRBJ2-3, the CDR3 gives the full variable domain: DVKVTQSSRYLVKRTGEKVFLECVQDMDHENMFWYRQDPGLGLRLIYFSYDVKMKEKGDIPEGYSVSREKKERFSLILESASTNQTSMYLCASSPRRYTSGRTDTQYFGPGTRLTVL.

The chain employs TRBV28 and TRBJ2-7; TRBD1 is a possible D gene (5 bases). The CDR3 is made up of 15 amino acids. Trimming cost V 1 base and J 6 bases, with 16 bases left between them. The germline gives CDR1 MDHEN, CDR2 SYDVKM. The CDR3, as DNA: TGTGCCAGCAGTTTATCGACAGAGAGTTCTGGCGAGCAGTACTTC. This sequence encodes CASSLSTESSGEQYF.

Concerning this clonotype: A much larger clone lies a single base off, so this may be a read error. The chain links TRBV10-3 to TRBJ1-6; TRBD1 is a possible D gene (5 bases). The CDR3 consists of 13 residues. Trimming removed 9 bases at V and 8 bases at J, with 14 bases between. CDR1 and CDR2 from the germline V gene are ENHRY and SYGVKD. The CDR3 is CAIQEGLDSPLHF. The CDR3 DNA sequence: TGTGCCATTCAAGAGGGGCTAGATTCACCCCTCCACTTT.

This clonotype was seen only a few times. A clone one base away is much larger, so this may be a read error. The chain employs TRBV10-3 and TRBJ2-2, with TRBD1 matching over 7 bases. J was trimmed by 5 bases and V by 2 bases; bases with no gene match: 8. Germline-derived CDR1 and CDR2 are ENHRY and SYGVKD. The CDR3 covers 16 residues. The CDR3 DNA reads TGTGCCATCAGTGAGGGCCCATGGACAGGAACCGGGGAGCTGTTTTTT. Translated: CAISEGPWTGTGELFF.

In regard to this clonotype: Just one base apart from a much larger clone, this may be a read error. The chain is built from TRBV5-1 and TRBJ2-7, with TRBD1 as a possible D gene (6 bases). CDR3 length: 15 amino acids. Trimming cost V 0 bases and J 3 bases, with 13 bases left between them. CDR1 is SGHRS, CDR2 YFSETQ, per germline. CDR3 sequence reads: CASSLEPGQNYEQYF. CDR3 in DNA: TGCGCCAGCAGCTTGGAGCCGGGACAAAACTACGAGCAGTACTTC.

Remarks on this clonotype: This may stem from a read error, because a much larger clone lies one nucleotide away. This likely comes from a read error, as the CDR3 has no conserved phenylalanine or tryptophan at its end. CDR3 coding DNA: TGTGCCAGCAGTCTCCGGACAGGGGTCTACAATGAGCAGTTCTCC. This translates into CASSLRTGVYNEQFS. The V call is TRBV12-3 or TRBV12-4, the J call TRBJ2-1; 9 nucleotides line up with TRBD1. The V gene end was trimmed by 5 bases and the J gene end by 3 bases; junction bases not matched to a gene: 5. The CDR3 runs to 15 residues.

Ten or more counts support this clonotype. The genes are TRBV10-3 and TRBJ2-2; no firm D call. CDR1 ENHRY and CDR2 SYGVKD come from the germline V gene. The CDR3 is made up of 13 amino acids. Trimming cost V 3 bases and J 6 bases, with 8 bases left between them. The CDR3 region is CAISDRRPGELFF. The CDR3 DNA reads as TGTGCCATCAGTGACAGGCGGCCCGGGGAGCTGTTTTTT.

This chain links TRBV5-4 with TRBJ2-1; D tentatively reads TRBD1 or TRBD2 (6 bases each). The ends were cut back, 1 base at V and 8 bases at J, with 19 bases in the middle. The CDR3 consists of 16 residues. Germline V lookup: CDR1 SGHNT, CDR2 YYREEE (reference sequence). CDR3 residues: CASSLPSRLRGDEQFF. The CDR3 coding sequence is TGTGCCAGCAGCTTGCCCTCTCGGCTGAGGGGGGATGAGCAGTTCTTC.